This entry lists 22 T cell receptor beta chains sequenced from one sample in a study of T cell responses to AZD1222 COVID-19 vaccine. The protocol was immunoSEQ multiplex PCR, while the TCRdb copy is restricted to in-frame clones and leaves out a portion. Of about 160,000 clones listed, 90% to 95% were seen once; the top ten hold about 1.3%. The sample consisted of peripheral blood, taken on day 0 of AZD1222 vaccination. These receptors were collected from an adult in good health.

The chain has TRBV28 and TRBJ1-5, with TRBD1 matching over 7 bases. The V gene's germline CDR1 is MDHEN and CDR2 SYDVKM. The CDR3 covers 16 residues. Trimming removed 5 bases from V and 2 bases from J; junction bases left unmatched: 9. The DNA for the CDR3 is TGTGCCAGCAGTGTCAGGGGGTATGAGGGCAATCAGCCCCAGCATTTT. Amino acid sequence: CASSVRGYEGNQPQHF.

The rearrangement joins TRBV5-8 to TRBJ1-2; D gene uncertain. The ends were cut back, 4 bases at V and 8 bases at J, with 0 bases in the middle. This CDR3 region has 8 residues. Germline assignment: CDR1 SGHTS and CDR2 YDEGEE. The DNA for the CDR3 is TGTGCCAGCAGCGGCTACACCTTC. It encodes CASSGYTF.

The CDR3 nucleotides read TGCAGCGTTGACGGGACTAGCGGGGGGGCGGGAGAGACCCAGTACTTC. This gives the protein CSVDGTSGGAGETQYF. The rearrangement links TRBV29-1 to TRBJ2-5, with 16 bases aligning to TRBD2. This CDR3 region has 16 residues. Germline assignment: CDR1 SQVTM and CDR2 ANQGSEA. V trimming: 3 bases; J trimming: 4 bases; junction bases outside the gene matches: 5.

The chain links TRBV12-2 to TRBJ1-5; TRBD1, the table's D call, was not compared with the DNA. TRBV12-2 is an annotated pseudogene. This CDR3 has 15 amino acids. As DNA, the CDR3 is TGTGCAAGTCGCTTAGTTACAGGGCCGGATCAGCCCCAGCATTTT. It specifies CASRLVTGPDQPQHF.

V gene TRBV4-2 combines with J gene TRBJ1-6; D not resolved. The V end lost 1 base, the J end lost 9 bases, and 7 bases lay between the germline ends. Germline V gives CDR1 LGHNA, CDR2 YNFKEQ. CDR3 length: 13 residues. The CDR3: CASSQVRGSPLHF. As DNA, the CDR3 is TGTGCCAGCAGCCAAGTCCGAGGTTCACCCCTCCACTTT.

CDR3 DNA: TGTGCCAGTAGTCTCAGACAGGGGTTTTCACCCCTCCACTTT. Translation: CASSLRQGFSPLHF. This chain joins TRBV19 and TRBJ1-6; 8 bases map to TRBD1. The CDR3 extends over 14 amino acids. Germline V gene lookup returns CDR1 LNHDA and CDR2 SQIVND (reference sequence). V lost 5 bases, J lost 9 bases, and 6 bases stayed unmatched.

This chain links TRBV28 with TRBJ1-4, with 9 nucleotides matching TRBD1. Germline V gene sequence: CDR1 MDHEN, CDR2 SYDVKM. The CDR3 spans 15 residues. J lost 3 bases, V lost 7 bases, and 6 bases had no gene match. CDR3 sequence reads: CASIKQGASNEKLFF. CDR3 coding DNA: TGTGCCAGCATTAAACAGGGGGCGTCTAATGAAAAACTGTTTTTT.

This chain uses TRBV11-2 with TRBJ2-7; 8 nucleotides agree with TRBD2. CDR1 SGHAT and CDR2 FQNNGV come from the germline V gene. V lost 5 bases to trimming and J lost 2 bases; unmatched junction nucleotides: 5. The length of the CDR3 is 14 residues. DNA of the CDR3: TGTGCCAGCAGCGGGACTAGTCGGGCCTACGAGCAGTACTTC. This sequence encodes CASSGTSRAYEQYF.

The chain combines TRBV19 with TRBJ2-3; 10 bases line up with TRBD2. Per the germline V gene, CDR1 is LNHDA and CDR2 is SQIVND (reference sequence). CDR3 length equals 17 residues. V was clipped by 6 bases and J by 3 bases; unmatched bases: 12. The CDR3 DNA follows: TGTGCCAGTAGACTGAAAGCGGGAGGGCCAGGGACAGATACGCAGTATTTT. It yields the protein CASRLKAGGPGTDTQYF.

In this sample, this clone turned up once. The rearrangement links TRBV7-2 to TRBJ1-5; D ambiguous. The CDR3 runs to 12 residues. Trimming pared 3 bases from V and 6 bases from J, leaving 6 bases between. Germline CDR1 SGHTA, CDR2 FQGNSA. CDR3: CASSFPGQPQHF. The CDR3 bases are TGTGCCAGCAGCTTTCCGGGTCAGCCCCAGCATTTT.

This chain connects TRBV15 to TRBJ1-5; no definite D call. Trimming removed 3 bases at V and 4 bases at J, with 7 bases between. The CDR3 extends over 13 amino acids. Germline V gene lookup returns CDR1 LNHNV and CDR2 YYDKDF (reference sequence). Here the CDR3 DNA reads TGTGCCACCAGCAGGGAGCATAATCAGCCCCAGCATTTT. It is translated as CATSREHNQPQHF.

CDR3 in DNA: TGTGCCAGCAGCTTAAAGGGTCCGACAGTGTCTTATTGCACCATATATTTT. This encodes CASSLKGPTVSYCTIYF. This chain joins TRBV7-3 and TRBJ1-3, with D possibly TRBD1 on 5 matching bases. Germline V lookup: CDR1 SGHTA, CDR2 FQGTGA. The CDR3 consists of 17 residues. Trimming took 1 base from V and 9 from J, leaving 22 bases between them. The full variable domain, in which reference TRBV7-3 and TRBJ1-3 provide the parts outside the CDR3, is GAGVSQTPSNKVTEKGKYVELRCDPISGHTALYWYRQSLGQGPEFLIYFQGTGAADDSGLPNDRFFAVRPEGSVSTLKIQRTERGDSAVYLCASSLKGPTVSYCTIYFGEGSWLTVV.

The V call is TRBV4-3, the J call TRBJ1-5; D gene uncertain. Germline V gives CDR1 LGHNA, CDR2 YSLEER. V shed 0 bases and J shed 2 bases, with 8 bases lying between them. CDR3 size: 15 residues. CDR3 sequence (DNA): TGCGCCAGCAGCCAAGATGGCGGACGCAATCAGCCCCAGCATTTT. Translating gives CASSQDGGRNQPQHF.

The chain employs TRBV11-2 and TRBJ2-7; D may be TRBD1 or TRBD2 (5 bases each). V lost 5 bases and J lost 0, with 11 bases in between. Germline V lookup: CDR1 SGHAT, CDR2 FQNNGV. The CDR3 is 14 residues long. In DNA form, the CDR3 reads TGTGCCAGCAGCCGGGGCCCAGTCTCCTACGAGCAGTACTTC. Its protein is CASSRGPVSYEQYF.

The rearrangement uses TRBV7-2 and TRBJ2-3; 9 positions match TRBD2. CDR1 and CDR2 (germline): SGHTA, FQGNSA. V was pared by 5 bases and J by 2 bases, with 8 bases of the junction left unmatched. The CDR3 covers 16 residues. The DNA of the CDR3 is TGTGCCAGCAGCGAGGACCCTAGCGGGATCACAGATACGCAGTATTTT. Encoded protein: CASSEDPSGITDTQYF.

The chain couples TRBV7-9 to TRBJ2-7; no reliable D call. The CDR3 runs 14 residues. Per the germline V gene, CDR1 is SEHNR and CDR2 is FQNEAQ (reference sequence). V lost 7 bases and J lost 4, with 17 bases in between. CDR3 region: CASTQRARNYEQYF. The CDR3, as DNA: TGTGCCAGCACCCAAAGGGCCAGAAATTACGAGCAGTACTTC.

In this sample, this clone turned up a few times. V gene TRBV12-3 or TRBV12-4 combines with J gene TRBJ1-5; D is undetermined. The V end lost 6 bases, the J end lost 5 bases, and 8 bases lay between the germline ends. The length of the CDR3 is 12 residues. CDR3 DNA: TGTGCCAGCAGCAATGGGGATCAGCCCCAGCATTTT. The encoded protein is CASSNGDQPQHF.

V is TRBV20-1 and J is TRBJ2-4; TRBD2 matches at 8 bases. The CDR3 is made up of 15 amino acids. Germline-derived CDR1 and CDR2 are DFQATT and SNEGSKA (reference sequence). V was clipped by 3 bases and J by 9 bases; unmatched bases: 13. CDR3 sequence: CSASPAGVLYGIQYF. The CDR3 DNA follows: TGCAGTGCTAGTCCAGCGGGAGTGTTGTATGGCATTCAGTACTTC.

The V call is TRBV9, the J call TRBJ2-1, with 8 bases aligning to TRBD2. The CDR3 runs 15 residues. V gave up 5 bases and J gave up 4 bases; unmatched junction bases: 8. In germline, CDR1 is SGDLS, CDR2 YYNGEE. CDR3 DNA: TGTGCCAGCAGTCCCCGGGAGGGATCTTACAATGAGCAGTTCTTC. Translated, it gives CASSPREGSYNEQFF.

This clone was seen only once. The chain has TRBV9 and TRBJ1-4; TRBD1 agrees at 8 bases. In germline, CDR1 is SGDLS, CDR2 YYNGEE. V shed 3 bases and J 7 bases; nucleotides not matched to a gene: 8. This CDR3 is 15 amino acids long. CDR3 coding DNA: TGTGCCAGCAGCGCAACGGACAGGGCGGGTGAAAAACTGTTTTTT. It yields the protein CASSATDRAGEKLFF.

This chain joins TRBV11-2 and TRBJ2-1, with 10 positions matching TRBD2. Germline V gene data show CDR1 as SGHAT and CDR2 as FQNNGV. The junction had 4 bases not matched to a gene; V was cut back by 0 bases and J by 8 bases. The CDR3 runs to 15 residues. The CDR3 region has the DNA TGTGCCAGCAGCTTAGACCAGCGGGGGGGGCATGAGCAGTTCTTC. Translation gives CASSLDQRGGHEQFF. The full variable domain, rest sourced from reference TRBV11-2 and TRBJ2-1, is EAGVAQSPRYKIIEKRQSVAFWCNPISGHATLYWYQQILGQGPKLLIQFQNNGVVDDSQLPKDRFSAERLKGVDSTLKIQPAKLEDSAVYLCASSLDQRGGHEQFFGPGTRLTVL.

The chain links TRBV11-2 to TRBJ2-7; D ambiguous. Germline V gene data show CDR1 as SGHAT and CDR2 as FQNNGV. The CDR3 length is 14 residues. V gave up 2 bases and J gave up 3 bases, with 11 bases separating them. DNA for the CDR3: TGTGCCAGCAGCTTATTGAGCCGATTCTACGAGCAGTACTTC. It codes for CASSLLSRFYEQYF.